These 10 T cell receptor beta chains came from one sample sequenced in a study of CD8 T cells in ankylosing spondylitis (dated by TCRdb to 2016 to 2017). The method behind the library was 5' RACE. Reads for this sample came from an Illumina HiSeq 2500. The public sequencing data were trimmed at Q25 with fastp and processed into clonotypes with MiXCR by TCRdb, which kept only in-frame beta chains. Rows with one shared CDR3 protein collapse into an entry with the most common genes and DNA. The sample table holds around 100,000 distinct CDR3 sequences, of which about 25% were seen once. The ten biggest clones cover 12% of the sample. Sequenced sample: synovial fluid, either unsorted or a sorted T cell fraction (not recorded which). The source is a male donor with ankylosing spondylitis.

Only a few counts were recorded for this clonotype. The rearrangement joins TRBV20-1 to TRBJ2-3; TRBD2 matches 10 bases. Germline assignment: CDR1 DFQATT and CDR2 SNEGSKA (reference sequence). Losses at the gene ends were 3 bases for V and 4 bases for J; bases not matched to a gene: 4. The CDR3 sequence is 14 residues long. The DNA of the CDR3 is TGCAGTGCTAGTCTAGCGGGAGTGCCAGATACGCAGTATTTT. Translated: CSASLAGVPDTQYF.

This clonotype has just a few counts. The chain is built from TRBV18 and TRBJ1-1, with 10 bases lining up with TRBD1. This CDR3 has 15 residues. The V segment lost 2 bases and the J segment 3 bases; nucleotides outside the gene matches: 3. Germline V gene lookup returns CDR1 KGHSH and CDR2 LQKENI. For the CDR3, the DNA is TGTGCCAGCTCACCAGACAGGGGGCTTGACACTGAAGCTTTCTTT. Its protein product is CASSPDRGLDTEAFF. Based on the CDR3 plus reference TRBV18 and TRBJ1-1, the full variable domain is NAGVMQNPRHLVRRRGQEARLRCSPMKGHSHVYWYRQLPEEGLKFMVYLQKENIIDESGMPKERFSAEFPKEGPSILRIQQVVRGDSAAYFCASSPDRGLDTEAFFGQGTRLTVV.

This clonotype occurred a few times. CDR3 region: CSVVLPGNTGELFF. Written as DNA, the CDR3 is TGCAGCGTTGTTTTGCCAGGCAACACCGGGGAGCTGTTTTTT. This sequence joins TRBV29-1 and TRBJ2-2, with D uncertain. The germline CDR1 and CDR2 sequences are SQVTM and ANQGSEA. V was cut by 4 bases and J by 2 bases, with 11 bases left in between. The CDR3 contains 14 residues.

In this sample, this clonotype turned up a few times. V gene TRBV29-1 combines with J gene TRBJ2-7; 7 bases fit TRBD2. Germline trimming cut 0 bases from V and 4 bases from J; bases unmatched to any gene: 6. Germline CDR1 is SQVTM and CDR2 is ANQGSEA. CDR3 length: 14 amino acids. In DNA form, the CDR3 reads TGCAGCGTTGAAGAACGAGCGGGGAAGTACGAGCAGTACTTC. It translates to CSVEERAGKYEQYF.

J is TRBJ2-3 and V is TRBV20-1, with D perhaps matching TRBD1 or TRBD2 (6 bases each). Trimming took 5 bases from V and 3 from J, leaving 24 bases between them. Germline V gene data show CDR1 as DFQATT and CDR2 as SNEGSKA (reference sequence). CDR3 size: 17 residues. The CDR3 is CSARAAGRTVRTDTQYF. DNA for the CDR3: TGCAGTGCTCGTGCTGCTGGGAGGACAGTCCGGACAGATACGCAGTATTTT.

This clonotype was seen more than once but under ten times. The V call is TRBV18, the J call TRBJ1-1; no firm D call. Per germline, CDR1 KGHSH and CDR2 LQKENI. Trimming left V 4 bases short and J 1 base short, with 10 bases between. The CDR3 covers 14 residues. The CDR3 region is CASSQKWENTEAFF. Here the CDR3 DNA reads TGTGCCAGCTCACAGAAATGGGAGAACACTGAAGCTTTCTTT.

The chain recombines TRBV6-1 with TRBJ1-6; the D is unclear. The V end lost 7 bases, the J end lost 8 bases, and 6 bases lay between the germline ends. CDR1 and CDR2 from the germline V gene are MNHNS and SASEGT. This CDR3 is built from 11 residues. DNA for the CDR3: TGTGCCAGCACCACGGATTCACCCCTCCACTTT. Translating it yields CASTTDSPLHF.

This clonotype was seen only a few times. The chain has TRBV4-2 and TRBJ1-2; D is undetermined. The CDR3 is made up of 14 amino acids. CDR1 LGHNA and CDR2 YNFKEQ come from the germline V gene. Trimming cost V 0 bases and J 8 bases, with 13 bases left between them. The CDR3 sequence is CASSQEFLRGGYTF. CDR3 nucleotide sequence: TGTGCCAGCAGCCAAGAGTTTTTGCGAGGCGGCTACACCTTC.

This clonotype was recorded once. The chain combines TRBV30 with TRBJ1-4, with no clear D. The CDR3 sequence is 14 residues long. Per the germline V gene, CDR1 is GTSNPN and CDR2 is SVGIG (reference sequence). The V and J ends lost 3 bases and 0 bases respectively, with 8 bases between them. The CDR3 nucleotides are TGTGCCTGGAGGCCATCCGCAACTAATGAAAAACTGTTTTTT. Its protein product is CAWRPSATNEKLFF.

This chain joins TRBV7-9 and TRBJ2-7; TRBD1 is a possible D gene (5 bases). CDR1 is SEHNR, CDR2 FQNEAQ, per germline (reference sequence). The germline V and J ends were trimmed by 1 base and 4 bases, with 17 bases remaining between them. The CDR3 is 16 amino acids. The DNA for the CDR3 is TGTGCCAGCAGCTTAGGCCAGGGCCCTATGGGGTACGAGCAGTACTTC. Its protein is CASSLGQGPMGYEQYF.